One and the same sample provided the 3 T cell receptor beta chains below, sequenced in a study of response to subunit inactivated influenza vaccine. Using its own MiXCR run on the RT-PCR reads, TCRdb lists one record per CDR3 protein. The sample consists of about 540,000 distinct CDR3 sequences, 13% to 15% of them appearing once. This material consisted of PBMCs from blood, taken roughly 12 days after vaccination. Receptors were obtained from a man aged 50 to 60 who received an inactivated influenza vaccine.

The chain links TRBV20-1 to TRBJ2-1; 8 bases agree with TRBD1. This CDR3 spans 13 amino acids. Germline-derived CDR1 and CDR2 are DFQATT and SNEGSKA (reference sequence). The junction had 2 bases not matched to a gene; V was cut back by 0 bases and J by 7 bases. For the CDR3, the DNA is TGCAGTGCTAGAGACAGGGGGCGAAATGAGCAGTTCTTC. Protein product: CSARDRGRNEQFF.

This clonotype turned up a few times. The genes are TRBV29-1 and TRBJ2-1; D remains ambiguous. Trimming shortened V by 4 bases and J by 0 bases, and 7 bases separated the two germline ends. This CDR3 is built from 13 residues. Germline V gene sequence: CDR1 SQVTM, CDR2 ANQGSEA. The CDR3 sequence is CSVVPSSYNEQFF. CDR3 in DNA: TGCAGCGTTGTTCCCAGCTCCTACAATGAGCAGTTCTTC.

The chain combines TRBV5-1 with TRBJ2-3; 8 bases agree with TRBD2. Per germline, CDR1 SGHRS and CDR2 YFSETQ. J was trimmed by 2 bases and V by 0 bases; bases with no gene match: 5. This CDR3 spans 16 amino acids. Here the CDR3 DNA reads TGCGCCAGCAGCTTGGTCGCGGGGGGTTTCACAGATACGCAGTATTTT. Its translation: CASSLVAGGFTDTQYF.